This T cell receptor beta chain derives from a study of regulatory T cells in long-lasting Graves disease (dated by TCRdb to the early 2020s). Broadly, across the study: Patients with newly diagnosed Graves' disease had been on antithyroid drugs for under 3 months. Patients with persistent Graves' disease were compared with patients with newly diagnosed Graves' disease using TCR sequencing and RNA sequencing of peripheral blood. The study was registered as a clinical trial and conducted in China. A total of some 35 samples underwent TCR sequencing: some 13 from persistent and roughly 20 from newly diagnosed Graves' disease patients. General conclusions and limits of the study: Patients with persistent disease shared more public clonotypes (under 3,000) than newly diagnosed patients did (approximately 990). Sequencing and analysis were limited to the TCR beta chain. As a limitation, the authors acknowledged that the small sample size may reduce accuracy. Lower TCR Shannon entropy and fewer highly expanded clones were observed in persistent Graves' disease patients than in newly diagnosed patients, which suggested clonal expansion. Peripheral blood alone was examined, since thyroid tissue, which constituted the primary lesion, could not be accessed. Persistent disease showed preferential use of TRBV28, TRBJ1-2 and TRBJ2-5, whereas newly diagnosed disease favored TRBV20-1 and TRBJ2-1.

The method behind the library was multiplex PCR. Sequencer: Illumina HiSeq 4000. TCR beta libraries were built with iRepertoire HTBI primers and Arm-PCR amplification of CDR3 regions. PCR products were gel purified before sequencing. Per the source publication's procedure: Across samples, some 62 TRBV and 12 to 15 TRBJ segments were identified and used for gene usage analysis of CDR3 amino acid clonotypes. COPE and FqMerger were used to merge the filtered high-quality paired reads into contigs. BLAST was used to align contigs to IMGT TRBV, TRBD and TRBJ reference genes, with CDR3 defined following IMGT. Clonotypes above 0.1% frequency were classified as highly expanded clones. Shannon entropy served as the measure of repertoire diversity, while the Gini coefficient captured V-J evenness. Public clonotypes were defined as clonotypes shared by more than one individual. In TCRdb, the public reads were trimmed at Q25 with fastp and aligned with MiXCR, with productive beta chains retained. When rows share a CDR3 protein, they turn into one entry using the most common DNA and genes. The V and J calls and clone size are TCRdb's, not the authors'. The sample table records about 400,000 distinct CDR3 sequences; about 15% of these occur just once. The ten largest clones add up to about 8% of the sample.

The CDR3 sequence holds 15 residues, the cysteine and phenylalanine included. The retained sequence is limited to the CDR3, 45 bases, with the frame set at the first base. V is shortened by 0 bases, J by 3 bases, and the region joining them spans 9 bases. The CDR1 and CDR2 encoded by the germline V gene (reference sequence) are LGHDT and YNNKEL. What this sample's time point label stands for: newly diagnosed GD, antithyroid drugs for less than 3 months. For both TCR sequencing and RNA sequencing, RNA was extracted from PBMCs using TRIzol. The diagnosis of Graves' disease followed American Thyroid Association guidelines. Patients were recruited from an endocrinology department in Xi'an, China. From each patient, roughly 9 milliliters of peripheral blood was collected into an EDTA anticoagulant tube. Ficoll Paque Plus density gradient separation was used to isolate PBMCs, and no further T cell sorting was performed. An Agilent 2100 Bioanalyzer and agarose gel were used to assess RNA quality, and a NanoDrop 2000 was used to measure RNA concentration.

This clonotype was picked up many times. Which antigen it targets is not known. No base-level quality is on record; no much larger clone is a single base apart. Separately, the same data were catalogued under a study of T cells in Graves' hyperthyroidism and ophthalmopathy. As described in the second report: Stable Graves' hyperthyroidism was defined as no progression to ophthalmopathy during 18 months of follow-up. The hyperthyroidism patients were between 18 and 65 years old and newly diagnosed, with a disease duration of less than 2 months. Patients with uncontrolled infections, other autoimmune diseases, pregnancy or lactation were excluded. Diagnoses were based on clinical symptoms, serum thyroxine and TRAb, thyroid ultrasound and orbital computed tomography. For the first round of RT-PCR on the TCR CDR3, the HTBI primer set was used together with the Qiagen OneStep RT-PCR kit. Blood samples also contained most of the expanded thyroid clonotypes (frequency above 0.001), which suggests that blood repertoires may reflect thyroid immune responses. A model built on a 13 V-J signature distinguished ophthalmopathy from stable hyperthyroidism, reaching around 90% sensitivity and 81.08% specificity in cross-validation and 80%/75% in testing. In validation, the model predicted progression to ophthalmopathy a median of about 5.9 months before onset, with approximately 68% sensitivity and around 76% specificity. To identify distinguishing TCR V-J signatures, a discovery cohort of about 95 patients was used, comprising 43 with Graves' ophthalmopathy and approximately 57 with stable Graves' hyperthyroidism. Prospective prediction of ophthalmopathy was tested in an independent validation cohort of some 20 hyperthyroidism patients and approximately 17 patients who later progressed to ophthalmopathy. The roughly 91 discovery patients were randomly divided into training and test sets at a 7:3 ratio. In several Graves' hyperthyroidism patients, the study also compared T-cell repertoires from thyroid tissue with T-cell repertoires from blood. After sampling, hyperthyroidism patients received methimazole starting at 30 mg daily, and ophthalmopathy patients received high-dose intravenous methylprednisolone. A second multiplex PCR round built the libraries, followed by size selection and purification. Sequencing of the libraries was done on an Illumina HiSeq2000 using paired-end 100 bp reads. Raw data were processed with SOAPnuke, discarding reads with adapters, uncalled bases, mean Phred below 15, or no exact constant-primer or identifier match. High-quality paired reads were merged with COPE v1.2.5, and unique nucleotide sequences were defined as clonotypes. Clonotypes were aligned to IMGT TRBV, TRBD and TRBJ reference segments using MiTCR v1.1. Analysis was restricted to V-J combinations with a frequency above 0.0001, which covered roughly 99% of repertoires. The TCS score was defined as the ratio of F50 (clonal expansion) to E x V (chaos), calculated using BLOSUM62-based TCRdist between CDR3 peptides within each V-J. Welch's t-statistics and random forest reduced around 520 V-J features to around 14, which were used in a naive Bayes classifier (R e1071). No statistical method was used to fix the sample size in advance, and group allocation was not hidden from the investigators. According to the paper, TCR Vbeta CDR3 sequencing was carried out on 120 to 150 peripheral blood samples, which came from some 41 ophthalmopathy, under 85 hyperthyroidism and roughly 17 progressor patients.

The sequence was obtained from a woman aged 40 to 50 with Graves disease. Donor details come from another sample of the same person, matched by shared clones. Sequenced here: peripheral blood mononuclear cells (PBMCs), sampled at new diagnosis, from a patient treated with antithyroid drugs. Recombination connected TRBV3-1 to TRBJ2-1; the D region possibly corresponds to TRBD2 (5 bases align). The DNA reads TGTGCCAGCAGCCAAGAGACTAAGAGCTACAATGAGCAGTTCTTC. This is translated as CASSQETKSYNEQFF.